The present T cell receptor beta chain was sequenced within a study of shared clonotypes between healthy human individuals. Naive CD8 populations comprised CD45RO-negative cells positively selected for CCR7, excluding terminally differentiated effector memory CD45RA+ cells. The data were produced by immunoSEQ multiplex PCR, yet TCRdb's version contains in-frame clones alone and is incomplete. The top ten clones hold 1.5% to 2% of a sample with roughly 2.1 million clones, about 92% of them seen once. With respect to this clone: The same CDR3 can be traced to other DNA sequences in this sample.

This CDR3 is 12 amino acids long. Germline-derived CDR1 and CDR2 are MDHEN and SYDVKM. The V end lost 3 bases, the J end lost 1 base, and 4 bases lay between the germline ends. The chain combines TRBV28 with TRBJ2-7; D not certain. Sequenced material: naive CD8+ T cells from PBMCs. This receptor was identified in a young man in good health. Some clones in this sample may be carry-over from other donors' samples. CDR3 coding DNA: TGTGCCAGCAGTTTTGGGTCCTACGAGCAGTACTTC. Translated: CASSFGSYEQYF.